This is a list of T cell receptor beta chains from one sample in a study of molecular identifiers for immune sequencing clone quantification. TCRdb independently ran MiXCR on the PCR reads; one entry per CDR3 protein. The profile shows approximately 550,000 distinct CDR3 sequences, around a fifth of them singletons. Sequencing was carried out using naive CD8+ T cells from blood, with Jurkat cell RNA spiked in. Source of these receptors: a human donor in good health. Some libraries in this study had Jurkat cell RNA spiked in. The CDR3 runs from the conserved cysteine through the conserved F or W. The order of the fields is clone size, V gene, D gene, J gene, CDR3 DNA, CDR3 protein. D genes are given only for firm matches. Clone size appears in some rows only: once, few, many, or a class for an expanded clone.

few,TRBV4-1,TRBD1,TRBJ1-1,TGCGCCAGCAGCCTGGGACAGGGGATTGCTTTCTTT,CASSLGQGIAFF
-,TRBV20-1,TRBD1,TRBJ1-1,TGCAGTGGAAGCGTGGACAGGGCGAACACTGAAGCTTTCTTT,CSGSVDRANTEAFF
few,TRBV19,TRBD2,TRBJ2-7,TGTGCCAGTCTGGGGGGACTAGCGGGGAAGGAGCAGTACTTC,CASLGGLAGKEQYF
many,TRBV2,-,TRBJ2-3,TGTGCCAGCAGGTCTTTGGTAGATACGCAGTATTTT,CASRSLVDTQYF
-,TRBV5-3,-,TRBJ2-7,TGTGCCAGCAGCTTTCGTGGGGGCCAACCGGTGCAGTACTTC,CASSFRGGQPVQYF
many,TRBV6-5,TRBD2,TRBJ2-5,TGTGCCAGCAGCTCAGCGGGGGGTTCGCTAGAGACCCAGTACTTC,CASSSAGGSLETQYF
many,TRBV7-9,-,TRBJ2-7,TGTGCCAGCAGCTTAGCGGGGGCCGGGGAGCAGTACTTC,CASSLAGAGEQYF
many,TRBV27,-,TRBJ1-5,TGTGCCAGCAGTTTATCAGGCAATCAGCCCCAGCATTTT,CASSLSGNQPQHF
-,TRBV7-9,-,TRBJ2-5,TGTGCCAGCAGCTCTCCCCTAACAGGGAACCAGGGAGAGACCCAGTACTTC,CASSSPLTGNQGETQYF
many,TRBV27,TRBD2,TRBJ2-2,TGTGCCAGCAGTTTTTCGGGGGGATTGAACACCGGGGAGCTGTTTTTT,CASSFSGGLNTGELFF
many,TRBV18,-,TRBJ2-7,TGTGCCAGCTCAGAAACGGGGGCAGGGTACTCCTACGAGCAGTACTTC,CASSETGAGYSYEQYF
many,TRBV19,-,TRBJ2-3,TGTGCCAGTAGTTGGGGTTTACGCTCAAGTCATGATACGCAGTATTTT,CASSWGLRSSHDTQYF
many,TRBV5-1,-,TRBJ2-5,TGCGCCAGCAGCTTGGGACAGAGCATCCAAGAGACCCAGTACTTC,CASSLGQSIQETQYF
few,TRBV27,-,TRBJ2-3,TGTGCCAGCAGTTTAAGTGTAGGGAGCACAGATACGCAGTATTTT,CASSLSVGSTDTQYF
few,TRBV12-3/TRBV12-4,-,TRBJ1-2,TGTGCCAGCAGTAACGACAGGAGCTATGGCTACACCTTC,CASSNDRSYGYTF
many,TRBV4-1,TRBD1,TRBJ2-7,TGCGCCAGCAGCCAAGACCGACAGGGAAGCTACGAGCAGTACTTC,CASSQDRQGSYEQYF
many,TRBV7-6,TRBD1,TRBJ2-1,TGTGCCAGCAGCTTAGCATTCTCAGGGGGCGCGAGTATTGGTGAGCAGTTCTTC,CASSLAFSGGASIGEQFF
many,TRBV5-1,TRBD1,TRBJ2-7,TGCGCCAGCAGCTCGCCCACGACAGGGACCTACGAGCAGTACTTC,CASSSPTTGTYEQYF
many,TRBV5-1,-,TRBJ2-7,TGCGCCAGCAGCGCCGCCGAGGGCTACGAGCAGTACTTC,CASSAAEGYEQYF
many,TRBV7-9,TRBD1,TRBJ2-6,TGTGCCAGCAGCCCACAGGACAGGGGACCTGGGGCCAACGTCCTGACTTTC,CASSPQDRGPGANVLTF
-,TRBV18,-,TRBJ2-3,TGTGCCAGCTCATGGGGCGCGGGTCCCGCAGATACGCAGTATTTT,CASSWGAGPADTQYF
-,TRBV19,-,TRBJ1-2,TGTGCCAGTAGTAGGACAGATCCTAACTATGGCTACACCTTC,CASSRTDPNYGYTF
many,TRBV7-6,-,TRBJ1-1,TGTGCCAGCAGGGGAGGGTCGAACACTGAAGCTTTCTTT,CASRGGSNTEAFF
many,TRBV6-2/TRBV6-3,TRBD1,TRBJ1-5,TGTGCCAGCAGGACAGACAGGGAGAACGGAATGGGCAATCAGCCCCAGCATTTT,CASRTDRENGMGNQPQHF
-,TRBV6-2/TRBV6-3,TRBD1,TRBJ2-3,TGTGCCAGCAGTTACGGACAGGGGGATAGCACAGATACGCAGTATTTT,CASSYGQGDSTDTQYF
few,TRBV4-3,-,TRBJ1-3,TGCGCCAGCAGCCTCCGGGGGAGGTTCTCTGGAAACACCATATATTTT,CASSLRGRFSGNTIYF
-,TRBV4-3,TRBD1,TRBJ2-7,TGCGCCAGCACCTTGGACAGGGGAGCCAACAACGAGCAGTACTTC,CASTLDRGANNEQYF
many,TRBV12-3/TRBV12-4,-,TRBJ1-6,TGTGCCAGCAGCCTCTGGTCGGGCGGGGGGCATCGCAATTCACCCCTCCACTTT,CASSLWSGGGHRNSPLHF
few,TRBV6-2/TRBV6-3,-,TRBJ1-1,TGTGCCAGCAGCGAGTTAGGATGGGTTGAAGCTTTCTTT,CASSELGWVEAFF
-,TRBV19,-,TRBJ1-1,TGTGCCAGTAGCCCCGTATTGTGGGGGGGTAACACTGAAGCTTTCTTT,CASSPVLWGGNTEAFF
many,TRBV6-5,-,TRBJ2-7,TGTGCCAGCAATCCGGGTTCGGCCTACGAGCAGTACTTC,CASNPGSAYEQYF
many,TRBV30,-,TRBJ2-7,TGTGCCTGGAGTCCCACAATTCGGCCAAGCTCCTACGAGCAGTACTTC,CAWSPTIRPSSYEQYF
-,TRBV20-1,-,TRBJ1-5,TGCAGTGCTAGAGTGACTGGAAGACAGCATTTT,CSARVTGRQHF
many,TRBV28,-,TRBJ2-7,TGTGCCAGCAGCTTGTTCCACGAGCAGTACTTC,CASSLFHEQYF
many,TRBV30,-,TRBJ2-7,TGTGCCTGGAGTGTAGGTCCTAGCTACGAGCAGTACTTC,CAWSVGPSYEQYF
many,TRBV19,-,TRBJ1-5,TGTGCCAGTAGTATTTGGCAGTTAGCTCAGCCCCAGCATTTT,CASSIWQLAQPQHF
many,TRBV13,-,TRBJ2-6,TGTGCCAGCAGCTCTGCCGGAGTGCAGATTATCAGCTCTGGGGCCAACGTCCTGACTTTC,CASSSAGVQIISSGANVLTF
few,TRBV25-1,-,TRBJ2-5,TGTGCCAGCAGTGAATATGGGGGGGAGACCCAGTACTTC,CASSEYGGETQYF
many,TRBV4-1,-,TRBJ1-2,TGCGCCAGCAGCCAAGTTATGGGGCAAACTAACTATGGCTACACCTTC,CASSQVMGQTNYGYTF
many,TRBV2,-,TRBJ2-7,TGTGCCAGCAGGCGACAGTCCTACGAGCAGTACTTC,CASRRQSYEQYF
many,TRBV4-1,-,TRBJ2-5,TGCGCCAGCAGCCAAGGACTAGGAAAAGAGACCCAGTACTTC,CASSQGLGKETQYF
few,TRBV27,-,TRBJ1-6,TGTGCCAGCAGCCTTCGCATAGGGAGCTCCTATAATTCACCCCTCCACTTT,CASSLRIGSSYNSPLHF
many,TRBV10-2,-,TRBJ1-2,TGCGCCAGCAGTGAGTCGATAGGTTTGGAACGAATCCTCTATGGCTACACCTTC,CASSESIGLERILYGYTF
few,TRBV10-3,TRBD1,TRBJ2-7,TGTGCCATCAGCCCTGCGGGGACAGGGGGTCACGAGCAGTACTTC,CAISPAGTGGHEQYF
once,TRBV12-3/TRBV12-4,-,TRBJ2-1,TGTGCCAGCAGTCCCCCAATAGCGGACCCCCACCTCCTGAATGAGCAGTTCTTC,CASSPPIADPHLLNEQFF
many,TRBV29-1,-,TRBJ2-7,TGCAGCGTTGAAGATGATGCAGGGTCGTACGAGCAGTACTTC,CSVEDDAGSYEQYF
-,TRBV13,-,TRBJ2-1,TGTGCCAGCAGCCGAACTGGGGGTTATCCATCCTACAATGAGCAGTTCTTC,CASSRTGGYPSYNEQFF
-,TRBV6-5,-,TRBJ2-2,TGTGCCAGCAGAAAGACAGGAACTAACACCGGGGAGCTGTTTTTT,CASRKTGTNTGELFF
few,TRBV29-1,-,TRBJ2-5,TGCAGCGTCCAGGGACCAGAGGGGGAGACCCAGTACTTC,CSVQGPEGETQYF
-,TRBV30,TRBD1,TRBJ1-4,TGTGCCTGGTGGACAGGGGGAAATGAAAAACTGTTTTTT,CAWWTGGNEKLFF
-,TRBV5-1,-,TRBJ2-2,TGCGCCAGCAGCTTGGTGCCAGGGGAAGTAGTGAACACCGGGGGGCTGTTTTTT,CASSLVPGEVVNTGGLFF
many,TRBV21-1,-,TRBJ2-7,TGTGCCAGCAGCAAAATACGCCCAGCGGGAGGGTACGAGCAGTACTTC,CASSKIRPAGGYEQYF
many,TRBV6-5,-,TRBJ1-2,TGTGCCAGCAGTTATGGGGGATTTTATGGCTACACCTTC,CASSYGGFYGYTF
many,TRBV12-3/TRBV12-4,-,TRBJ1-5,TGTGCCAGCAGCCCCACAGAGGGAGTTCAGCCCCAGCATTTT,CASSPTEGVQPQHF
many,TRBV9,TRBD1,TRBJ1-1,TGTGCCAGCAGCACAGGGGGCGGCACTGAAGCTTTCTTT,CASSTGGGTEAFF
few,TRBV12-3/TRBV12-4,-,TRBJ2-2,TGTGCCAGCAGTTTAGAAGGTCACACCGGGGAGCTGTTTTTT,CASSLEGHTGELFF
-,TRBV12-3/TRBV12-4,-,TRBJ1-2,TGTGCCAGCAGTTTTACCTATGGCTACACCTTC,CASSFTYGYTF
many,TRBV10-2,-,TRBJ1-5,TGCGCCAGCAGTGAGTCTGGCTCGGGCAATCAGCCCCAGCATTTT,CASSESGSGNQPQHF
many,TRBV29-1,-,TRBJ2-7,TGCAGCGTTGAAGCGGGTCCCTACGAGCAGTACTTC,CSVEAGPYEQYF
few,TRBV20-1,-,TRBJ2-7,TGCAGTGCTAGTCCCCGGGGCCCGTCGGCCTACGAGCAGTACTTC,CSASPRGPSAYEQYF